These 21 T cell receptor beta chains came from one sample sequenced in a study of blood T cell repertoires in COVID-19. Profiling relied on immunoSEQ multiplex PCR, and the TCRdb table lists in-frame clones only, not all of them. The sample consists of some 220,000 clones, around 80% of them appearing once. The source material was peripheral blood. These receptors were taken from a human donor in a cohort sampled during active COVID-19.

The V gene is TRBV28, the J gene TRBJ2-3; TRBD2 is a possible D gene (6 bases). Germline loops: CDR1 MDHEN, CDR2 SYDVKM. The CDR3 is 14 amino acids. With 6 bases removed from V and 3 bases from J, the gap between germline ends came to 13 bases. The CDR3 sequence is CASSRPGGTDTQYF. CDR3 coding DNA: TGTGCCAGCAGCAGGCCCGGGGGTACAGATACGCAGTATTTT.

The CDR3 here is CASSQGGRGDTQYF. CDR3 coding DNA: TGTGCCAGCAGCCAAGGGGGCCGGGGAGATACGCAGTATTTT. This chain connects TRBV5-4 to TRBJ2-3, with TRBD1 matching over 7 bases. In germline, CDR1 is SGHNT, CDR2 YYREEE (reference sequence). The V segment lost 4 bases and the J segment 5 bases; nucleotides outside the gene matches: 7. The CDR3 spans 14 residues.

This sequence joins TRBV11-3 and TRBJ2-1, with 9 bases lining up with TRBD2. Per germline, CDR1 SGHNT and CDR2 YENEEA. V was clipped by 1 base and J by 1 base; unmatched bases: 11. The CDR3 is 19 amino acids. The CDR3 nucleotides read TGTGCCAGCAGCTTAGGTCAGCGGGAGGCCCATTATTCCTACAATGAGCAGTTCTTC. It specifies CASSLGQREAHYSYNEQFF.

The chain recombines TRBV5-4 with TRBJ1-4; D might be TRBD1 (5 bases). The CDR3 sequence is 13 residues long. Deletions cut 4 bases from V and 8 bases from J, with 12 bases between. Germline CDR1 and CDR2: SGHNT and YYREEE (reference sequence). The CDR3 loop reads CASSAGAGEKLFF. DNA for the CDR3: TGTGCCAGCAGCGCCGGGGCGGGAGAAAAACTGTTTTTT.

The chain couples TRBV7-2 to TRBJ2-4; 10 nucleotides line up with TRBD2. V gave up 1 base and J gave up 5 bases; unmatched junction bases: 8. The CDR3 sequence is 17 residues long. The germline V gene encodes CDR1 SGHTA and CDR2 FQGNSA. CDR3 residues: CASSLGPSGSMQNIQYF. CDR3 coding DNA: TGTGCCAGCAGCTTAGGGCCTAGCGGGAGTATGCAAAACATTCAGTACTTC.

This clone showed up just once. V and J are TRBV11-2 and TRBJ2-2; 9 bases fit TRBD1. The J segment lost 2 bases and the V segment lost 5 bases, leaving 3 bases of the junction unmatched. Germline V gives CDR1 SGHAT, CDR2 FQNNGV. The CDR3 covers 15 residues. CDR3 protein: CASSAGQGNTGELFF. CDR3 coding DNA: TGTGCCAGCAGCGCGGGACAGGGAAACACCGGGGAGCTGTTTTTT.

V is TRBV7-8 and J is TRBJ2-7, with D tentatively TRBD2 (5 bases). CDR3 length equals 14 residues. Trimming stripped 6 bases from V and 0 bases from J, with 12 bases between. The germline V gene has CDR1 SGHVS and CDR2 FQNEAQ. The CDR3 DNA reads TGTGCCAGCAGGAGGACGGGGAGCTCCTACGAGCAGTACTTC. Translating it yields CASRRTGSSYEQYF.

The chain uses TRBV6-5 and TRBJ2-1; TRBD2 is a possible D gene (5 bases). Germline V gene lookup returns CDR1 MNHEY and CDR2 SVGAGI. CDR3 length: 15 amino acids. V gave up 8 bases and J gave up 4 bases, with 18 bases separating them. The CDR3 DNA reads as TGTGCCAGCGTACCGGGCCAGAGGGTTTACAATGAGCAGTTCTTC. It is translated as CASVPGQRVYNEQFF.

V gene TRBV6-5 combines with J gene TRBJ2-2; 8 bases match TRBD2. This CDR3 contains 15 residues. The germline gives CDR1 MNHEY, CDR2 SVGAGI. J was trimmed by 7 bases and V by 2 bases; bases with no gene match: 6. Here the CDR3 reads CASSYRLAFNGELFF. The CDR3 region has the DNA TGTGCCAGCAGTTACCGACTAGCGTTTAACGGGGAGCTGTTTTTT.

The gene calls are TRBV19 and TRBJ2-5; 11 nucleotides agree with TRBD2. Germline CDR1 LNHDA, CDR2 SQIVND (reference sequence). The V gene end was trimmed by 1 base and the J gene end by 4 bases; junction bases not matched to a gene: 2. CDR3 length equals 15 residues. In DNA, the CDR3 is TGTGCCAGTAGTATAGCCGGGACTAGCGGAGAGACCCAGTACTTC. Protein: CASSIAGTSGETQYF. Filled out from reference TRBV19 and TRBJ2-5, the complete variable domain reads DGGITQSPKYLFRKEGQNVTLSCEQNLNHDAMYWYRQDPGQGLRLIYYSQIVNDFQKGDIAEGYSVSREKKESFPLTVTSAQKNPTAFYLCASSIAGTSGETQYFGPGTRLLVL.

The CDR3: CASSLGQGAYTGELFF. DNA for the CDR3: TGTGCCAGCAGCTTAGGACAGGGGGCTTACACCGGGGAGCTGTTTTTT. The V call is TRBV11-2, the J call TRBJ2-2, with 10 bases lining up with TRBD1. V lost 1 base, J lost 3 bases, and 2 bases stayed unmatched. Germline V CDR1 and CDR2: SGHAT, FQNNGV. The CDR3 sequence is 16 residues long.

The gene calls are TRBV23-1 and TRBJ1-3; 7 nucleotides align to TRBD1. TRBV23-1 is classed as an ORF, of uncertain function. V lost 4 bases to trimming and J lost 5 bases; unmatched junction nucleotides: 2. The CDR3 is 13 amino acids. The CDR3 region has the DNA TGCGCCAGCAGTCCACAGGGGAGAAACACCATATATTTT. This encodes CASSPQGRNTIYF.

The chain joins TRBV2 to TRBJ1-2; TRBD1 agrees at 7 bases. The germline V gene encodes CDR1 SNHLY and CDR2 FYNNEI. V dropped 1 base and J dropped 8; count of bases not matched to a gene: 7. The CDR3 runs 14 residues. DNA of the CDR3: TGTGCCAGCAGTGAAGTGCAGGGGGTAGGAGGCTACACCTTC. Translating gives CASSEVQGVGGYTF.

CDR3 bases: TGCGCCAGCAGCTTGGATGGCGGGGTAGGGGAGCTGTTTTTT. Translating it yields CASSLDGGVGELFF. The chain employs TRBV5-1 and TRBJ2-2; weak D call: TRBD2 (6 bases). There are 14 residues in the CDR3. Germline V CDR1 and CDR2: SGHRS, YFSETQ. The ends were cut back, 0 bases at V and 8 bases at J, with 11 bases in the middle.

This clone was detected only once. The V and J genes are TRBV29-1 and TRBJ2-5; the D gene is possibly TRBD1 (6 bases). V shed 7 bases and J shed 4 bases, with 16 bases lying between them. The length of the CDR3 is 13 residues. The germline CDR1 and CDR2 sequences are SQVTM and ANQGSEA. For the CDR3, the DNA is TGCAGCGCCACTCAGGGGCCGGGAGAGACCCAGTACTTC. Translated: CSATQGPGETQYF. Full variable domain (outside the CDR3, taken from reference TRBV29-1 and TRBJ2-5): SAVISQKPSRDICQRGTSLTIQCQVDSQVTMMFWYRQQPGQSLTLIATANQGSEATYESGFVIDKFPISRPNLTFSTLTVSNMSPEDSSIYLCSATQGPGETQYFGPGTRLLVL.

The V and J genes are TRBV7-9 and TRBJ1-1; tentative D call: TRBD1 (5 bases). Germline CDR1 SEHNR, CDR2 FQNEAQ (reference sequence). Trimming took off 4 bases at V and 4 bases at J, with 16 bases between the two ends. This CDR3 spans 15 amino acids. The CDR3 nucleotides are TGTGCCAGCAGCTCCAATAGTCGCGGGGGCACTGAAGCTTTCTTT. Encoded protein: CASSSNSRGGTEAFF.

The chain recombines TRBV14 with TRBJ1-5; TRBD1 is a possible D gene (5 bases). V was cut by 0 bases and J by 0 bases, with 21 bases left in between. The CDR3 is 20 amino acids. CDR1 is SGHDN and CDR2 is FVKESK in the germline V gene. Here the CDR3 DNA reads TGTGCCAGCAGCCAAGATCTCGGGACTAAAGGGAGCCTTAGCAATCAGCCCCAGCATTTT. As protein: CASSQDLGTKGSLSNQPQHF.

J is TRBJ1-2 and V is TRBV7-9; D might be TRBD1 (5 bases). Per germline, CDR1 SEHNR and CDR2 FQNEAQ (reference sequence). There are 13 residues in the CDR3. The V gene lost 5 bases and the J gene lost 7 bases, with 14 bases spanning the gap. The CDR3 reads CASSTGTPFGYTF. The CDR3 region has the DNA TGTGCCAGCAGCACCGGGACTCCTTTTGGCTACACCTTC.

This clone was seen once. The rearrangement links TRBV28 to TRBJ2-7; D gene unclear. The V end lost 6 bases, the J end lost 6 bases, and 12 bases lay between the germline ends. The germline V gene encodes CDR1 MDHEN and CDR2 SYDVKM. CDR3 size: 12 residues. CDR3 in amino acids: CASSRVEVEQYF. CDR3 in DNA: TGTGCCAGCAGCCGGGTAGAAGTCGAGCAGTACTTC.

This rearrangement joins TRBV10-1 to TRBJ2-3; maybe TRBD1 (6 bases). With 3 bases removed from V and 1 base from J, the gap between germline ends came to 8 bases. Germline lookup yields CDR1 WNHNN and CDR2 SYGVQD (reference sequence). CDR3 length: 14 amino acids. The CDR3 region is CASSEPGGTDTQYF. The CDR3 coding sequence is TGCGCCAGCAGTGAACCAGGGGGCACAGATACGCAGTATTTT.

The chain has TRBV29-1 and TRBJ2-1; 9 nucleotides align to TRBD2. CDR3 length equals 14 residues. CDR1 is SQVTM and CDR2 is ANQGSEA in the germline V gene. J lost 6 bases, V lost 4 bases, and 7 bases had no gene match. CDR3 region: CSVVVGLALNEQFF. CDR3 coding DNA: TGCAGCGTTGTTGTGGGACTAGCCCTCAATGAGCAGTTCTTC.